The 16 T cell receptor beta chains listed next were all sequenced from one sample in a study of T cell responses to AZD1222 COVID-19 vaccine. The table came from immunoSEQ multiplex PCR; TCRdb's copy has only in-frame clones and leaves some out. Among 100,000 to 150,000 clones, about nine tenths were seen once, and the ten largest hold under 2%. The sample consisted of peripheral blood, taken 28 days after the second AZD1222 dose. Source of these receptors: an adult who received the AZD1222 COVID-19 vaccine.

The chain carries TRBV19 and TRBJ1-2, with 10 bases lining up with TRBD1. Germline trimming cut 1 base from V and 4 bases from J; bases unmatched to any gene: 3. The CDR3 sequence is 15 residues long. Germline V CDR1 and CDR2: LNHDA, SQIVND (reference sequence). The CDR3: CASSIGQGAGYGYTF. CDR3 sequence (DNA): TGTGCCAGTAGTATAGGACAGGGGGCAGGCTATGGCTACACCTTC.

The V gene is TRBV30, the J gene TRBJ1-6, with D possibly being TRBD1 (6 bases). The CDR3 contains 14 residues. Germline CDR1 and CDR2: GTSNPN and SVGIG (reference sequence). V gave up 0 bases and J gave up 9 bases, with 12 bases separating them. CDR3 residues: CAWSVSVRGSPLHF. DNA for the CDR3: TGTGCCTGGAGTGTATCGGTCAGGGGTTCACCCCTCCACTTT.

The chain employs TRBV7-3 and TRBJ2-1, with 12 bases aligning to TRBD2. Germline-derived CDR1 and CDR2 are SGHTA and FQGTGA. The CDR3 has 15 amino acids. The J segment lost 8 bases and the V segment lost 3 bases, leaving 5 bases of the junction unmatched. The CDR3 nucleotides are TGTGCCAGCAGCTTCGGACTAGCGGGAATCGATGAGCAGTTCTTC. This translates into CASSFGLAGIDEQFF.

The chain combines TRBV5-1 with TRBJ2-3; 7 bases match TRBD2. V shed 2 bases, J shed 4 bases, and the junction held 4 bases outside the gene matches. The CDR3 contains 14 residues. Germline V CDR1 and CDR2: SGHRS, YFSETQ. The CDR3 DNA sequence: TGCGCCAGCAGCTTAGCGGGGTCCCCAGATACGCAGTATTTT. Translation gives CASSLAGSPDTQYF. The full variable domain, completed using reference TRBV5-1 and TRBJ2-3, is KAGVTQTPRYLIKTRGQQVTLSCSPISGHRSVSWYQQTPGQGLQFLFEYFSETQRNKGNFPGRFSGRQFSNSRSEMNVSTLELGDSALYLCASSLAGSPDTQYFGPGTRLTVL.

The rearrangement joins TRBV30 to TRBJ2-7, with TRBD1 identical over 9 bases. The J segment lost 6 bases and the V segment lost 0 bases, leaving 6 bases of the junction unmatched. The CDR3 covers 14 residues. Germline assignment: CDR1 GTSNPN and CDR2 SVGIG (reference sequence). CDR3 DNA: TGTGCCTGGAGTGTAGTGACAGGGGGAGGCGAGCAGTACTTC. Residues: CAWSVVTGGGEQYF.

The rearrangement links TRBV7-3 to TRBJ1-2; TRBD1 is a possible D gene (5 bases). This CDR3 contains 12 residues. The germline CDR1 and CDR2 sequences are SGHTA and FQGTGA. The V end was cut by 1 base, the J end by 14 bases, with 14 bases between. The chain's CDR3 is CASSLNQGPITF. DNA for the CDR3: TGTGCCAGCAGCTTAAACCAGGGTCCCATAACCTTC.

This clone was counted a single time. The V gene is TRBV27, the J gene TRBJ1-1, with 10 nucleotides matching TRBD1. The CDR3 is 14 residues long. J gave up 4 bases and V 6 bases, and 5 bases lay outside the gene matches. Germline values: CDR1 MNHEY, CDR2 SMNVEV (reference sequence). The CDR3 spells CASRGQGLGTEAFF. For the CDR3, the DNA is TGTGCCAGCAGGGGACAGGGGTTGGGCACTGAAGCTTTCTTT.

The chain links TRBV7-9 to TRBJ2-3; TRBD2 aligns across 10 bases. J gave up 1 base and V 5 bases, and 3 bases lay outside the gene matches. CDR3 length: 15 amino acids. CDR1 and CDR2 (germline): SEHNR, FQNEAQ (reference sequence). The CDR3 loop is CASSPGTSGTDTQYF. DNA for the CDR3: TGTGCCAGCAGCCCCGGGACTAGCGGCACAGATACGCAGTATTTT.

J is TRBJ2-1 and V is TRBV18; the D gene is possibly TRBD1 (6 bases). The CDR3 has 16 residues. Between the trimmed V and J ends, which lost 0 bases and 0 bases, there was a span of 9 bases. CDR1 is KGHSH and CDR2 is LQKENI in the germline V gene. As DNA, the CDR3 is TGTGCCAGCTCACCACCAGGGGGAGACTCCTACAATGAGCAGTTCTTC. This sequence encodes CASSPPGGDSYNEQFF.

This clone appeared a single time. The chain links TRBV6-5 to TRBJ1-2; D unclear. Germline CDR1 MNHEY, CDR2 SVGAGI. The length of the CDR3 is 14 residues. The ends were cut back, 5 bases at V and 2 bases at J, with 12 bases in the middle. The CDR3: CASSPDRLNYGYTF. The CDR3 DNA follows: TGTGCCAGCAGTCCGGACCGCTTAAACTATGGCTACACCTTC.

The chain carries TRBV9 and TRBJ1-2, with D unresolved. Germline CDR1 reads SGDLS; CDR2 reads YYNGEE. This CDR3 is built from 16 residues. The ends were cut back, 0 bases at V and 1 base at J, with 13 bases in the middle. The CDR3 protein is CASSVASSFLNYGYTF. CDR3 DNA sequence: TGTGCCAGCAGCGTAGCGTCTTCCTTTCTTAACTATGGCTACACCTTC.

This sequence joins TRBV9 and TRBJ1-1, with D perhaps TRBD1 (5 bases). The germline V gene encodes CDR1 SGDLS and CDR2 YYNGEE. The CDR3 is made up of 12 amino acids. Trimming cost V 3 bases and J 11 bases, with 14 bases left between them. DNA of the CDR3: TGTGCCAGCAGCGCTGGGACGGGGAAGGCTTTCTTT. Protein: CASSAGTGKAFF.

The chain joins TRBV6-5 to TRBJ1-2; TRBD1 matches at 10 bases. Germline V gives CDR1 MNHEY, CDR2 SVGAGI. CDR3 length: 14 residues. Germline trimming cut 4 bases from V and 8 bases from J; bases unmatched to any gene: 7. The CDR3 loop is CASSLGQGPVGYTF. The DNA of the CDR3 is TGTGCCAGCAGTTTGGGACAGGGGCCGGTAGGCTACACCTTC.

The chain couples TRBV29-1 to TRBJ2-1; D is perhaps TRBD2 (5 bases). Trimming shortened V by 3 bases and J by 3 bases, and 9 bases separated the two germline ends. Germline CDR1 SQVTM, CDR2 ANQGSEA. This CDR3 has 13 amino acids. CDR3 coding DNA: TGCAGCGTTGAGGCAGGAGGCTACAATGAGCAGTTCTTC. This sequence encodes CSVEAGGYNEQFF.

The chain recombines TRBV15 with TRBJ1-5; D call uncertain. This CDR3 comprises 14 residues. The V and J ends lost 6 bases and 0 bases respectively, with 9 bases between them. Per the germline V gene, CDR1 is LNHNV and CDR2 is YYDKDF (reference sequence). The CDR3 nucleotides are TGTGCCACCAGTAAGGACCATAGCAATCAGCCCCAGCATTTT. Encoded protein: CATSKDHSNQPQHF.

The chain carries TRBV19 and TRBJ1-1, with unresolved D. Germline V gene lookup returns CDR1 LNHDA and CDR2 SQIVND (reference sequence). V lost 1 base and J lost 0, with 12 bases in between. This CDR3 is built from 16 residues. The CDR3 DNA sequence: TGTGCCAGTAGTATAGGGGGTGGGGTCATGAACACTGAAGCTTTCTTT. It is translated as CASSIGGGVMNTEAFF.